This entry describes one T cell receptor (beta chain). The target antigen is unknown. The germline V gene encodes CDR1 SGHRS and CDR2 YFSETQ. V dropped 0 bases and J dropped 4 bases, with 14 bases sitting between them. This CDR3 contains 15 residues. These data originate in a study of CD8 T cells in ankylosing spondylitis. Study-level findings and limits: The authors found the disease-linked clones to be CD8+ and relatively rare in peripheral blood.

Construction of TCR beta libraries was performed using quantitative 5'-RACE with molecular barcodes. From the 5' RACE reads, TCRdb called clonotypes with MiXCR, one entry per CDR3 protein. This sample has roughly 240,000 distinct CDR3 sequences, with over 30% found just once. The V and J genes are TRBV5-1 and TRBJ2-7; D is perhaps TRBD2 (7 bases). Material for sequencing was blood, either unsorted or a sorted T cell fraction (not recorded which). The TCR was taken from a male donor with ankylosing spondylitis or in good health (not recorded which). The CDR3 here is CASSLAGGAIYEQYF. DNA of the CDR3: TGCGCCAGCAGCTTGGCGGGGGGCGCAATATACGAGCAGTACTTC.